This T cell receptor (beta chain) was sequenced in a study of blood T cell repertoires in COVID-19. The CDR3 length is 15 residues. Per the germline V gene, CDR1 is KGHSH and CDR2 is LQKENI. V gave up 3 bases and J gave up 1 base, with 12 bases separating them. Clones were sequenced by immunoSEQ multiplex PCR, and TCRdb holds only the in-frame ones, with some missing. The table shows 300,000 to 350,000 clones, with roughly 86% occurring only once. This chain joins TRBV18 and TRBJ1-1, with a possible D match to TRBD1 (5 bases). This receptor was obtained from a woman between 65 and 79 years old with COVID-19, enrolled during active disease. The sequencing sample was made of peripheral blood. The CDR3 spells CASSPGGASNTEAFF. CDR3 nucleotides: TGTGCCAGCTCACCCGGTGGGGCCTCGAACACTGAAGCTTTCTTT.